The sequence of this T cell receptor beta chain was determined in a study of beta chain features in type 1 diabetes. Overall study context: There were 107,917,701 sorted cells examined across all samples.

Every bit of the isolated RNA underwent reverse transcription, so sequencing read expressed TCRB transcripts. Repertoires were generated with immunoSEQ multiplex PCR, while TCRdb's copy carries only in-frame clones and drops some. The data show about 360,000 clones, over 10% seen once. This clone was detected once. This CDR3 is 13 amino acids long. The V end lost 5 bases, the J end lost 11 bases, and 18 bases lay between the germline ends. CDR1 and CDR2 from the germline V gene are ENHRY and SYGVKD. Source material: naive CD4+ T cells from blood. J is TRBJ1-1 and V is TRBV10-3; D perhaps matches TRBD1 (5 bases). The clonotype originates from a man aged 18 to 29 in good health. The CDR3 DNA reads TGTGCCATCAGTACGGGACTACTGCTTGGTGCTTTCTTT. Translating gives CAISTGLLLGAFF.